These 17 T cell receptor beta chains share one sample of origin, sequenced in a study of OX40 agonist ivuxolimab in advanced cancers. Measured with immunoSEQ multiplex PCR; TCRdb has only the in-frame clones, and not every one. The repertoire has some 45,000 clones, 85% to 90% of them found once; the top ten carry 4.7%. This specimen consisted of CD4+ or CD8+ T cells sorted from blood, obtained in a trial of the OX40 agonist ivuxolimab. Every receptor here comes from an adult with an advanced solid tumor such as melanoma, head and neck, liver or kidney cancer.

This clone was detected only once. The rearrangement uses TRBV5-4 and TRBJ2-5; unclear D gene. Germline CDR1 reads SGHNT; CDR2 reads YYREEE (reference sequence). This CDR3 comprises 13 residues. Trimming removed 0 bases at V and 5 bases at J, with 8 bases between. The CDR3 nucleotides are TGTGCCAGCAGCTTGGGGGCGTCGGAGACCCAGTACTTC. Amino acids: CASSLGASETQYF. Complete variable domain (other parts from reference TRBV5-4 and TRBJ2-5): ETGVTQSPTHLIKTRGQQVTLRCSSQSGHNTVSWYQQALGQGPQFIFQYYREEENGRGNFPPRFSGLQFPNYSSELNVNALELDDSALYLCASSLGASETQYFGPGTRLLVL.

The chain couples TRBV30 to TRBJ2-7; 7 nucleotides align to TRBD2. CDR3 size: 15 residues. The V segment lost 4 bases and the J segment 2 bases; nucleotides outside the gene matches: 11. CDR1 is GTSNPN and CDR2 is SVGIG in the germline V gene (reference sequence). CDR3 in amino acids: CAWIPPSGGPYEQYF. CDR3 bases: TGTGCCTGGATTCCGCCTAGCGGAGGTCCCTACGAGCAGTACTTC.

The chain is built from TRBV5-8 and TRBJ1-5, with 9 positions matching TRBD1. CDR1 is SGHTS and CDR2 is YDEGEE in the germline V gene. Trimming cost V 4 bases and J 7 bases; bases outside gene matches: 9. The CDR3 sequence is 15 residues long. This CDR3 is CASSAPTGGGQPQHF. CDR3 nucleotide sequence: TGTGCCAGCAGCGCGCCGACAGGGGGAGGGCAGCCCCAGCATTTT.

The rearrangement uses TRBV6-1 and TRBJ1-4; 7 bases agree with TRBD1. Looked up from germline, CDR1 is MNHNS and CDR2 is SASEGT. This CDR3 has 14 amino acids. V dropped 6 bases and J dropped 0; count of bases not matched to a gene: 1. CDR3 sequence (DNA): TGTGCCAGCAGGACAGGGACAACTAATGAAAAACTGTTTTTT. Translating it yields CASRTGTTNEKLFF.

The CDR3 region is CASSPGTSETYEQYF. The CDR3, as DNA: TGTGCCAGCAGCCCCGGGACTAGCGAAACCTACGAGCAGTACTTC. V is TRBV9 and J is TRBJ2-7; 10 bases line up with TRBD2. V lost 4 bases, J lost 2 bases, and 6 bases stayed unmatched. Germline lookup yields CDR1 SGDLS and CDR2 YYNGEE. The CDR3 consists of 15 residues.

The rearrangement joins TRBV10-3 to TRBJ2-1; 12 bases are shared with TRBD2. The V gene's germline CDR1 is ENHRY and CDR2 SYGVKD. J was trimmed by 5 bases and V by 7 bases; bases with no gene match: 3. The CDR3 has 14 residues. CDR3 region: CAIKTSGGNNEQFF. DNA of the CDR3: TGTGCCATCAAAACTAGCGGGGGGAACAATGAGCAGTTCTTC.

The chain links TRBV2 to TRBJ1-1, with D unclear. CDR3 length: 13 residues. Trimming shortened V by 6 bases and J by 1 base, and 9 bases separated the two germline ends. The V gene's germline CDR1 is SNHLY and CDR2 FYNNEI. The CDR3 region has the DNA TGTGCCAGCAGATGGACCGCGAACACTGAAGCTTTCTTT. It yields the protein CASRWTANTEAFF.

The chain has TRBV7-2 and TRBJ1-6; D is unclear. Germline CDR1 is SGHTA and CDR2 is FQGNSA. The CDR3 has 14 residues. The V end lost 1 base, the J end lost 7 bases, and 8 bases lay between the germline ends. The CDR3: CASSLVQRNSPLHF. The CDR3 DNA sequence: TGTGCCAGCAGCTTAGTACAGCGCAATTCACCCCTCCACTTT.

This chain uses TRBV7-2 with TRBJ1-3, with TRBD1 as a possible D gene (5 bases). This CDR3 region has 15 residues. V shed 3 bases and J shed 0 bases, with 9 bases lying between them. Germline CDR1 reads SGHTA; CDR2 reads FQGNSA. CDR3 region: CASSLVGGSGNTIYF. The CDR3 DNA follows: TGTGCCAGCAGCTTGGTGGGGGGCTCTGGAAACACCATATATTTT.

The chain joins TRBV29-1 to TRBJ2-1, with D unresolved. CDR3 length: 13 residues. Germline V gene lookup returns CDR1 SQVTM and CDR2 ANQGSEA. With 4 bases removed from V and 5 bases from J, the gap between germline ends came to 12 bases. This CDR3 reads CSVARAANNEQFF. In DNA, the CDR3 is TGCAGCGTTGCAAGGGCCGCCAACAATGAGCAGTTCTTC.

V gene TRBV30 combines with J gene TRBJ1-3; the D gene is possibly TRBD1 (6 bases). Per the germline V gene, CDR1 is GTSNPN and CDR2 is SVGIG (reference sequence). Between the trimmed V and J ends, which lost 5 bases and 0 bases, there was a span of 17 bases. The CDR3 has 16 residues. The CDR3 DNA reads TGTGCCTGGGCCCCTGTAGGGGGATTCTCTGGAAACACCATATATTTT. The encoded protein is CAWAPVGGFSGNTIYF.

This chain joins TRBV10-3 and TRBJ1-1; D not resolved. V shed 0 bases and J shed 4 bases, with 9 bases lying between them. Per germline, CDR1 ENHRY and CDR2 SYGVKD. The CDR3 consists of 14 residues. CDR3 protein: CAISESRGITEAFF. The CDR3 DNA sequence: TGTGCCATCAGTGAGTCCCGGGGTATCACTGAAGCTTTCTTT.

A few counts support this clone. This chain links TRBV10-3 with TRBJ2-3; 12 positions agree with TRBD2. CDR1 and CDR2 (germline): ENHRY, SYGVKD. The junction had 6 bases not matched to a gene; V was cut back by 4 bases and J by 4 bases. The CDR3 contains 16 residues. Written as DNA, the CDR3 is TGTGCCATCAGTGCCGGACTAGCGGGATTTTCAGATACGCAGTATTTT. This gives the protein CAISAGLAGFSDTQYF.

As concerns this clone: Mismatch with germline at one junction end may stem from a read error. The rearrangement links TRBV7-7 to TRBJ2-5; D unresolved. Matching the DNA end better, TRBJ2-7 makes the J call doubtful. There are 18 residues in the CDR3. Germline lookup yields CDR1 SSHAT and CDR2 FNYEAQ (reference sequence). The CDR3 DNA reads as TGTGCTAGCAGCTTATGGGTGAACGGGCCCTCCGTTTGGTACGAGCAGTACTTC. The encoded protein is CASSLWVNGPSVWYEQYF.

J is TRBJ1-1 and V is TRBV19; the D is unclear. Germline CDR1 reads LNHDA; CDR2 reads SQIVND (reference sequence). The CDR3 has 17 residues. The V and J ends lost 4 bases and 0 bases respectively, with 18 bases between them. The CDR3 spells CASSTFADITMNTEAFF. The CDR3 nucleotides are TGTGCCAGTAGTACCTTCGCAGATATAACAATGAACACTGAAGCTTTCTTT.

The chain is built from TRBV4-3 and TRBJ2-3; D unclear. Trimming stripped 1 base from V and 5 bases from J, with 10 bases between. The V gene's germline CDR1 is LGHNA and CDR2 YSLEER. The CDR3 is 14 residues long. As DNA, the CDR3 is TGCGCCAGCAGCCAAGGGCTATACGGAGATACGCAGTATTTT. Encoded protein: CASSQGLYGDTQYF.

V and J are TRBV30 and TRBJ1-1; D unresolved. V gave up 8 bases and J gave up 0 bases, with 10 bases separating them. Germline V gene sequence: CDR1 GTSNPN, CDR2 SVGIG (reference sequence). This CDR3 is 12 amino acids long. The CDR3 sequence is CAREGLNTEAFF. The CDR3 DNA reads TGTGCCCGGGAAGGCTTGAACACTGAAGCTTTCTTT.